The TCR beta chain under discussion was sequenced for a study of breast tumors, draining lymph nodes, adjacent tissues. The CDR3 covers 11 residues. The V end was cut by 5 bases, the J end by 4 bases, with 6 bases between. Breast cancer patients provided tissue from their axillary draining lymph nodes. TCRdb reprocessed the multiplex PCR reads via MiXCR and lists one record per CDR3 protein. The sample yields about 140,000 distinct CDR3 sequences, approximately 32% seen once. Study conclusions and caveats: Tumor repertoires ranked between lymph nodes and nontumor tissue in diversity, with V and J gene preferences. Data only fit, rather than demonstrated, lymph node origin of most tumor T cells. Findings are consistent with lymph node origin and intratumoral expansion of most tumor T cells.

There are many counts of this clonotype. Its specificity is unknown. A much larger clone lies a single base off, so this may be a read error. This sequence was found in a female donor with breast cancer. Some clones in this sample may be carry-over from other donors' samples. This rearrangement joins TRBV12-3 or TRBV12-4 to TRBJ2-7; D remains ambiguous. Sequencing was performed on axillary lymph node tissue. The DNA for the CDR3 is TGTGCCAGCAGTCACTTATACGAGCAGTACTTC. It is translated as CASSHLYEQYF.